The rows below give T cell receptor beta chains drawn from one sample of a study of T cell responses to AZD1222 COVID-19 vaccine. This table comes from immunoSEQ multiplex PCR, and its TCRdb copy is limited to in-frame clones, with some not included. The sample has roughly 140,000 clones; roughly nine tenths are singletons. The sequenced sample was peripheral blood, obtained on day 0 of AZD1222 vaccination. The source is an adult in good health. Both conserved end residues are part of each CDR3. The D gene is left open where the match is weak. Size is stated for part of the rows, as once, few or many counts, or as a class when the clone is expanded.

j_call,d_call,v_call,clone_size,cdr3_aa,cdr3_nt
TRBJ1-5,-,TRBV6-1,few,CASSEVPGAGQPQHF,TGTGCCAGCAGTGAAGTTCCGGGGGCGGGTCAGCCCCAGCATTTT
TRBJ1-2,-,TRBV5-6,few,CASSLVGRGHLSYGYTF,TGTGCCAGCAGCTTGGTAGGCAGGGGACACCTTAGCTATGGCTACACCTTC
TRBJ2-1,TRBD2,TRBV6-2/TRBV6-3,-,CASSRTSGRTLEQFF,TGTGCCAGCAGCCGTACTAGCGGGAGAACTCTTGAGCAGTTCTTC
TRBJ2-1,-,TRBV6-2/TRBV6-3,-,CASSRVILGSYNEQFF,TGTGCCAGCAGCCGGGTGATCCTAGGCTCCTACAATGAGCAGTTCTTC
TRBJ2-2,-,TRBV7-9,-,CASSLGASTGELFF,TGTGCCAGCAGCTTAGGGGCGAGCACCGGGGAGCTGTTTTTT
TRBJ2-1,TRBD2,TRBV20-1,once,CSASPSGRESNEQFF,TGCAGTGCTAGTCCTAGCGGGAGGGAGAGCAATGAGCAGTTCTTC
TRBJ2-5,TRBD2,TRBV7-2,-,CASSLFLLAGGPGETQYF,TGTGCCAGCAGCTTGTTCCTCCTAGCGGGAGGGCCCGGGGAGACCCAGTACTTC
TRBJ2-5,TRBD2,TRBV23-1,-,CASSQSRGERQETQYF,TGCGCCAGCAGTCAATCGCGGGGGGAACGCCAAGAGACCCAGTACTTC
TRBJ2-5,-,TRBV2,-,CASVTGRANQETQYF,TGTGCCAGCGTCACAGGCCGAGCGAACCAAGAGACCCAGTACTTC
TRBJ2-3,TRBD1,TRBV10-3,-,CAIRAGTGGEDTQYF,TGTGCCATAAGGGCGGGGACAGGGGGCGAAGATACGCAGTATTTT
TRBJ2-3,-,TRBV6-5,-,CASSYGGASPDTQYF,TGTGCCAGCAGTTACGGGGGGGCGAGTCCAGATACGCAGTATTTT
TRBJ2-5,-,TRBV6-5,-,CASSYSVGTQYF,TGTGCCAGCAGTTACTCGGTGGGGACCCAGTACTTC
TRBJ1-1,-,TRBV11-3,-,CASSAGATEAFF,TGTGCCAGCAGCGCGGGCGCCACTGAAGCTTTCTTT
TRBJ2-3,-,TRBV27,-,CASSSTVDSTDTQYF,TGTGCCAGCAGTTCGACAGTAGATAGCACAGATACGCAGTATTTT
TRBJ1-3,TRBD1,TRBV11-2,-,CASRLTGGAAGNTIYF,TGTGCCAGCAGACTCACAGGGGGCGCAGCCGGAAACACCATATATTTT
TRBJ1-5,TRBD1,TRBV18,-,CASSTGQGYQPQHF,TGTGCCAGCTCAACGGGACAGGGCTATCAGCCCCAGCATTTT
TRBJ1-2,-,TRBV5-4,-,CASSLNTANYGYTF,TGTGCCAGCAGCTTAAATACAGCAAACTATGGCTACACCTTC
TRBJ1-1,-,TRBV21-1,-,CASSKTGGRGVNTEAFF,TGTGCCAGCAGCAAAACAGGGGGGCGAGGGGTGAACACTGAAGCTTTCTTT
TRBJ2-2,-,TRBV4-2,-,CASSHASANTGELFF,TGTGCCAGCAGCCACGCTAGCGCGAACACCGGGGAGCTGTTTTTT
TRBJ2-3,-,TRBV6-2/TRBV6-3,-,CASSYSKGAGEDTQYF,TGTGCCAGCAGTTACTCGAAAGGGGCAGGGGAAGATACGCAGTATTTT
TRBJ2-3,-,TRBV7-2,-,CASNRRRTSTDTQYF,TGTGCCAGCAACCGCCGCAGGACTAGCACAGATACGCAGTATTTT
TRBJ2-5,TRBD1,TRBV7-2,-,CASSQDRGQTQYF,TGTGCCAGCAGTCAAGACAGGGGTCAGACCCAGTACTTC
TRBJ2-5,-,TRBV7-2,-,CASSKTNSLTQYF,TGTGCCAGCAGCAAGACAAACTCCTTGACCCAGTACTTC
TRBJ1-3,-,TRBV5-1,few,CASSATTTSSGNTIYF,TGCGCCAGCAGCGCTACCACGACAAGCTCTGGAAACACCATATATTTT
TRBJ1-5,-,TRBV19,once,CASRLGGNQPQHF,TGTGCCAGTAGGTTAGGCGGGAATCAGCCCCAGCATTTT
TRBJ1-1,-,TRBV6-2/TRBV6-3,-,CASSYPDFGTPEAFF,TGTGCCAGCAGTTACCCCGATTTCGGGACCCCTGAAGCTTTCTTT
TRBJ2-7,-,TRBV6-5,-,CASRTGGRTYEQYF,TGTGCCAGCAGGACCGGGGGCCGCACCTACGAGCAGTACTTC